This TCR beta chain was observed in a study of control samples from healthy donors and cancer patients. Clones were read by immunoSEQ multiplex PCR, and TCRdb kept only the in-frame ones, dropping some. The sample shows more than 95,000 clones, 75% to 90% of them seen only once. The germline V and J ends were trimmed by 4 bases and 5 bases, with 20 bases remaining between them. In germline, CDR1 is MNHNS, CDR2 SASEGT. The CDR3 runs 16 residues. This receptor was obtained from a woman in her 50s with colorectal cancer. The sample consisted of PBMCs. The rearrangement links TRBV6-1 to TRBJ2-5, with D perhaps TRBD1 or TRBD2 (6 bases each). The CDR3 sequence: CASSVRPGTQGETQYF. The DNA for the CDR3 is TGTGCCAGCAGTGTTCGTCCCGGGACTCAGGGGGAGACCCAGTACTTC.